Below are 10 T cell receptor beta chains sequenced from a single sample in a study of shared clonotypes between healthy human individuals. Measured with immunoSEQ multiplex PCR; TCRdb has only the in-frame clones, and not every one. The sample records fewer than 650,000 clones, around 78% being singletons. Sequencing input: PBMCs. The receptors originated from a woman in her thirties or forties in good health. Some clones in this sample may be carry-over from other donors' samples.

The chain carries TRBV4-3 and TRBJ2-7; 9 bases align to TRBD2. The V segment lost 4 bases and the J segment 3 bases; nucleotides outside the gene matches: 10. From germline, CDR1 is LGHNA and CDR2 YSLEER. CDR3 length: 16 amino acids. The CDR3 here is CASSRLAGSLSYEQYF. The CDR3 DNA reads as TGCGCCAGCAGCCGGCTAGCGGGATCGCTGAGCTACGAGCAGTACTTC.

The V call is TRBV5-6, the J call TRBJ2-7; the D is unclear. Germline V gene lookup returns CDR1 SGHDT and CDR2 YYEEEE. The V and J ends lost 0 bases and 0 bases respectively, with 10 bases between them. The CDR3 runs 15 residues. For the CDR3, the DNA is TGTGCCAGCAGCTTGGTGTCCCTTAGCTCCTACGAGCAGTACTTC. It encodes CASSLVSLSSYEQYF.

The chain carries TRBV7-9 and TRBJ2-1; the D is unclear. Germline lookup yields CDR1 SEHNR and CDR2 FQNEAQ (reference sequence). This CDR3 spans 15 amino acids. Trimming left V 1 base short and J 2 bases short, with 9 bases between. The CDR3 DNA sequence: TGTGCCAGCAGCTTAGATGGTAGAACCTACAATGAGCAGTTCTTC. Residues: CASSLDGRTYNEQFF.

The rearrangement links TRBV4-2 to TRBJ2-7, with D possibly matching TRBD1 (6 bases). Trimming took 0 bases from V and 1 from J, leaving 7 bases between them. The CDR3 has 14 residues. Germline CDR1 and CDR2: LGHNA and YNFKEQ. In DNA form, the CDR3 reads TGTGCCAGCAGCCAAGATCAGGGGTCCTACGAGCAGTACTTC. Its protein product is CASSQDQGSYEQYF.

The gene calls are TRBV5-4 and TRBJ1-1; 11 nucleotides match TRBD1. The CDR3 contains 18 residues. Germline loops: CDR1 SGHNT, CDR2 YYREEE (reference sequence). The J segment lost 3 bases and the V segment lost 4 bases, leaving 14 bases of the junction unmatched. The CDR3 is CASSPRRTGGGGDTEAFF. As DNA, the CDR3 is TGTGCCAGCAGCCCACGTCGGACAGGGGGCGGGGGTGACACTGAAGCTTTCTTT.

V gene TRBV25-1 combines with J gene TRBJ1-1; D may be TRBD1 (5 bases). There are 15 residues in the CDR3. Germline V gene lookup returns CDR1 MGHDK and CDR2 SYGVNS. Trimming shortened V by 6 bases and J by 3 bases, and 17 bases separated the two germline ends. CDR3 DNA sequence: TGTGCCAGCAGGGGGGGACCCGGTGGTGACACTGAAGCTTTCTTT. Translated: CASRGGPGGDTEAFF.

This clone was seen a single time. The J gene is TRBJ1-5, the V gene TRBV18, with D unresolved. The V gene lost 2 bases and the J gene lost 0 bases, with 14 bases spanning the gap. Germline V gives CDR1 KGHSH, CDR2 LQKENI. The CDR3 length is 17 residues. This chain's CDR3 is CASSPSPRLNSNQPQHF. The DNA of the CDR3 is TGTGCCAGCTCACCATCACCCCGACTGAATAGCAATCAGCCCCAGCATTTT.

This sequence joins TRBV30 and TRBJ2-7; D is undetermined. CDR1 and CDR2 from the germline V gene are GTSNPN and SVGIG (reference sequence). V was cut by 5 bases and J by 3 bases, with 8 bases left in between. The CDR3 is 11 amino acids. DNA for the CDR3: TGTGCCTGGGCCGACGGCTACGAGCAGTACTTC. Translated: CAWADGYEQYF.

The chain is built from TRBV4-2 and TRBJ2-2; tentatively, D is TRBD2 (6 bases). In germline, CDR1 is LGHNA, CDR2 YNFKEQ. V was pared by 0 bases and J by 4 bases, with 15 bases between. The CDR3 runs to 17 residues. CDR3: CASSQDYASASTGELFF. CDR3 nucleotide sequence: TGTGCCAGCAGCCAAGATTATGCTAGCGCCAGCACCGGGGAGCTGTTTTTT.

In its sample, this clone was seen once. The gene calls are TRBV18 and TRBJ1-4, with 7 nucleotides matching TRBD1. V shed 4 bases and J 5 bases; nucleotides not matched to a gene: 1. CDR1 KGHSH and CDR2 LQKENI come from the germline V gene. This CDR3 contains 13 residues. The CDR3: CASSQGQNEKLFF. Written as DNA, the CDR3 is TGTGCCAGCTCACAGGGACAGAATGAAAAACTGTTTTTT.